One and the same sample provided the 20 T cell receptor beta chains below, sequenced in a study of T cell changes during pregnancy in multiple sclerosis. This table comes from immunoSEQ multiplex PCR, and its TCRdb copy is limited to in-frame clones, with some not included. The data hold around 80,000 clones, with 92% observed a single time. The specimen comprised peripheral blood, sampled before pregnancy. The receptors stem from a female donor with multiple sclerosis, enrolled in a pregnancy study.

The chain uses TRBV15 and TRBJ2-7; a weak D match, TRBD1 (5 bases). V dropped 0 bases and J dropped 3 bases, with 9 bases sitting between them. CDR3 length: 14 amino acids. CDR1 and CDR2 from the germline V gene are LNHNV and YYDKDF (reference sequence). This CDR3 reads CATSREWTNYEQYF. The CDR3, as DNA: TGTGCCACCAGCAGAGAGTGGACAAACTACGAGCAGTACTTC.

J is TRBJ1-6 and V is TRBV10-1, with 7 positions matching TRBD1. J lost 7 bases, V lost 4 bases, and 13 bases had no gene match. CDR1 and CDR2 (germline): WNHNN, SYGVQD (reference sequence). This CDR3 comprises 17 residues. CDR3 coding DNA: TGCGCCAGCAGTGGAGAGACAGGGCATACACTAAATTCACCCCTCCACTTT. Protein sequence: CASSGETGHTLNSPLHF.

The genes are TRBV19 and TRBJ2-3; D is perhaps TRBD1 (5 bases). V was clipped by 4 bases and J by 4 bases, with 12 bases between them. The CDR3 covers 14 residues. Germline CDR1 reads LNHDA; CDR2 reads SQIVND (reference sequence). CDR3 bases: TGTGCCAGTAGTAGGGCAGGGTTGCCAGATACGCAGTATTTT. Its protein is CASSRAGLPDTQYF.

This chain links TRBV7-8 with TRBJ2-7; tentatively, D is TRBD2 (5 bases). This CDR3 comprises 15 residues. Germline V gene data show CDR1 as SGHVS and CDR2 as FQNEAQ. The V and J ends lost 8 bases and 0 bases respectively, with 17 bases between them. The CDR3 DNA reads as TGTGCCAGCGGTGGCCTCGGGGTAAGCTCCTACGAGCAGTACTTC. Translating it yields CASGGLGVSSYEQYF.

The chain links TRBV6-1 to TRBJ2-1; 11 nucleotides agree with TRBD2. CDR3 length: 15 amino acids. Germline V gene data show CDR1 as MNHNS and CDR2 as SASEGT. The ends lost 3 bases at V and 5 bases at J; junction bases unmatched: 3. This CDR3 reads CASSDSGGAHNEQFF. DNA of the CDR3: TGTGCCAGCAGTGATAGCGGGGGGGCCCACAATGAGCAGTTCTTC.

The rearrangement uses TRBV28 and TRBJ1-5; a possible D gene is TRBD1 (6 bases). The ends were cut back, 6 bases at V and 2 bases at J, with 14 bases in the middle. This CDR3 region has 15 residues. Germline V lookup: CDR1 MDHEN, CDR2 SYDVKM. In nucleotides, the CDR3 is TGTGCCAGCAGAACTACAGGGTGGGGCAATCAGCCCCAGCATTTT. This gives the protein CASRTTGWGNQPQHF. Full variable domain (rest looked up from reference TRBV28 and TRBJ1-5): DVKVTQSSRYLVKRTGEKVFLECVQDMDHENMFWYRQDPGLGLRLIYFSYDVKMKEKGDIPEGYSVSREKKERFSLILESASTNQTSMYLCASRTTGWGNQPQHFGDGTRLSIL.

The chain is built from TRBV5-8 and TRBJ1-1; possibly TRBD1 for D (5 bases). The V gene's germline CDR1 is SGHTS and CDR2 YDEGEE. The CDR3 covers 17 residues. V was cut by 4 bases and J by 2 bases, with 21 bases left in between. The CDR3: CASSPITFPRGNTEAFF. The CDR3 DNA reads TGTGCCAGCAGCCCGATCACCTTCCCTAGGGGAAACACTGAAGCTTTCTTT.

V is TRBV7-6 and J is TRBJ1-1; tentatively, D is TRBD1 (6 bases). With 5 bases removed from V and 5 bases from J, the gap between germline ends came to 18 bases. Germline assignment: CDR1 SGHVS and CDR2 FNYEAQ. This CDR3 has 15 amino acids. CDR3 in DNA: TGTGCCAGCAGCCTGGTTGCGGGGGGCTATACTGAAGCTTTCTTT. Translation gives CASSLVAGGYTEAFF. The full variable domain, its missing parts supplied by reference TRBV7-6 and TRBJ1-1, is GAGVSQSPRYKVTKRGQDVALRCDPISGHVSLYWYRQALGQGPEFLTYFNYEAQQDKSGLPNDRFSAERPEGSISTLTIQRTEQRDSAMYRCASSLVAGGYTEAFFGQGTRLTVV.

This clone came up once. J is TRBJ2-1 and V is TRBV6-1; D possibly corresponds to TRBD2 (7 bases). The length of the CDR3 is 17 residues. CDR1 and CDR2 (germline): MNHNS, SASEGT. Trimming left V 4 bases short and J 0 bases short, with 16 bases between. The CDR3 sequence is CASSAGGGGPSYNEQFF. CDR3 nucleotides: TGTGCCAGCAGTGCCGGGGGAGGGGGGCCCTCCTACAATGAGCAGTTCTTC.

This clone occurred a few times. The chain combines TRBV6-5 with TRBJ1-5; 9 bases match TRBD1. CDR1 is MNHEY, CDR2 SVGAGI, per germline. The CDR3 spans 14 residues. V dropped 6 bases and J dropped 4; count of bases not matched to a gene: 4. In nucleotides, the CDR3 is TGTGCCAGCAGAGGACAGGGGATTAATCAGCCCCAGCATTTT. Protein sequence: CASRGQGINQPQHF.

The chain links TRBV18 to TRBJ1-6, with 9 bases that match TRBD1. Germline CDR1 reads KGHSH; CDR2 reads LQKENI. V gave up 2 bases and J gave up 7 bases; unmatched junction bases: 3. The CDR3 extends over 15 amino acids. CDR3 nucleotides: TGTGCCAGCTCACCAAACGGACAGGGGAATTCACCCCTCCACTTT. Translating it yields CASSPNGQGNSPLHF.

V usage is TRBV7-9 and J usage is TRBJ2-7; TRBD1 matches at 7 bases. The CDR3 runs 12 residues. Looked up from germline, CDR1 is SEHNR and CDR2 is FQNEAQ (reference sequence). The V segment lost 3 bases and the J segment 4 bases; nucleotides outside the gene matches: 0. CDR3 amino acids: CASSLGQYEQYF. In nucleotides, the CDR3 is TGTGCCAGCAGCTTGGGACAGTACGAGCAGTACTTC.

CDR3 nucleotides: TGTGCCAGCAGCGTCACGACAGGTCCCTACGAGCAGTACTTC. This gives the protein CASSVTTGPYEQYF. This chain joins TRBV7-6 and TRBJ2-7; a weak D match, TRBD1 (6 bases). Germline-derived CDR1 and CDR2 are SGHVS and FNYEAQ. CDR3 length equals 14 residues. V was cut by 5 bases and J by 2 bases, with 13 bases left in between.

CDR3: CASSSLAGPNEQFF. CDR3 nucleotides: TGTGCCAGCAGTTCCCTAGCGGGGCCGAATGAGCAGTTCTTC. J is TRBJ2-1 and V is TRBV27; 9 bases align to TRBD2. The germline V gene encodes CDR1 MNHEY and CDR2 SMNVEV (reference sequence). The CDR3 totals 14 residues. Trimming removed 4 bases from V and 7 bases from J; junction bases left unmatched: 5.

The V and J genes are TRBV14 and TRBJ2-7, with D perhaps TRBD2 (5 bases). The CDR3 sequence is 14 residues long. Trimming removed 0 bases at V and 2 bases at J, with 8 bases between. Looked up from germline, CDR1 is SGHDN and CDR2 is FVKESK. This CDR3 reads CASSQDLRAYEQYF. Written as DNA, the CDR3 is TGTGCCAGCAGCCAAGATCTGAGGGCCTACGAGCAGTACTTC.

The gene calls are TRBV30 and TRBJ1-2; 8 nucleotides line up with TRBD1. The germline gives CDR1 GTSNPN, CDR2 SVGIG (reference sequence). Trimming at V came to 4 bases and at J to 4 bases, leaving 5 bases not matched to a gene. The CDR3 covers 13 residues. The CDR3 DNA reads TGTGCCTGGAAAACGGACAGGGTCTATGGCTACACCTTC. Translated, it gives CAWKTDRVYGYTF.

This sequence joins TRBV9 and TRBJ1-5; D may be TRBD1 (6 bases). The CDR3 is 14 amino acids. CDR1 and CDR2 (germline): SGDLS, YYNGEE. Trimming removed 0 bases from V and 7 bases from J, with 11 bases in between. This CDR3 reads CASSVGRGGQPQHF. In DNA, the CDR3 is TGTGCCAGCAGCGTAGGCAGGGGAGGGCAGCCCCAGCATTTT.

The chain uses TRBV6-4 and TRBJ2-1; D perhaps matches TRBD2 (5 bases). Trimming left V 2 bases short and J 5 bases short, with 34 bases between. This CDR3 comprises 22 residues. Germline values: CDR1 MRHNA, CDR2 SNTAGT. The CDR3: CASSDVACIGSSLIPGDNEQFF. The CDR3 DNA follows: TGTGCCAGCAGTGACGTCGCATGTATAGGCTCGTCGCTGATACCCGGGGACAATGAGCAGTTCTTC.

V usage is TRBV5-6 and J usage is TRBJ2-7, with unresolved D. This CDR3 comprises 11 residues. Deletions cut 3 bases from V and 2 bases from J, with 3 bases between. CDR1 and CDR2 from the germline V gene are SGHDT and YYEEEE. The CDR3 nucleotides read TGTGCCAGCAGCTCGGCCTACGAGCAGTACTTC. Translating it yields CASSSAYEQYF.

A few counts support this clone. The J gene is TRBJ1-1, the V gene TRBV29-1; D is uncertain. Trimming stripped 3 bases from V and 0 bases from J, with 5 bases between. The CDR3 length is 12 residues. Germline assignment: CDR1 SQVTM and CDR2 ANQGSEA. In DNA, the CDR3 is TGCAGCGTTGACCACTTGAACACTGAAGCTTTCTTT. Residues: CSVDHLNTEAFF.